These T cell receptor beta chains were read from a single sample in a study of T cell repertoires in aging, cancer and after chemotherapy. TCRdb processed the multiplex PCR reads anew with MiXCR; each CDR3 protein has one entry. The data contain 5,500 to 7,000 distinct CDR3 sequences, 53% of them singletons. Material for sequencing was blood. The receptors stem from a human donor with a solid tumor. CDR3s include the opening cysteine and the closing phenylalanine or tryptophan. A D gene is named only where the DNA matches it firmly. Only part of the rows carry a size: once, few, many, or a class if the clone is expanded.

D,V,J,size,CDR3,DNA
NA,TRBV28,TRBJ2-7,few,CASSLGNRAYEQYF,TGTGCCAGCAGTTTAGGGAACAGGGCCTACGAGCAGTACTTC
NA,TRBV5-6,TRBJ2-1,few,CASSLGLGQFF,TGTGCCAGCAGCTTGGGGTTAGGGCAGTTCTTC
NA,TRBV6-1,TRBJ1-5,NA,CASRGPNNQPQHF,TGTGCCAGCAGAGGGCCGAACAATCAGCCCCAGCATTTT
TRBD1,TRBV27,TRBJ2-5,NA,CATPSTIPGQYQETQYF,TGTGCCACCCCTTCAACTATCCCGGGACAGTACCAAGAGACCCAGTACTTC
TRBD1,TRBV5-4,TRBJ1-2,NA,CASSYRGVNYGYTF,TGTGCCAGCAGCTACAGGGGGGTTAACTATGGCTACACCTTC
TRBD1,TRBV5-4,TRBJ1-2,NA,CASRPRTGTYGYTF,TGTGCCAGCAGACCGAGGACAGGGACATATGGCTACACCTTC
NA,TRBV28,TRBJ2-2,NA,CASSSPKRDPTGELFF,TGTGCCAGCAGTTCCCCGAAACGGGACCCCACCGGGGAGCTGTTTTTT
TRBD2,TRBV7-9,TRBJ2-3,NA,CASSTTSRVQYF,TGTGCCAGCAGCACGACTAGCCGAGTGCAGTATTTT
TRBD2,TRBV20-1,TRBJ2-7,NA,CSARDGRTYEQYF,TGCAGTGCTAGAGACGGGAGGACGTACGAGCAGTACTTC
NA,TRBV27,TRBJ1-6,few,CASSLGPLYPLHF,TGTGCCAGCAGCCTTGGACCGCTCTATCCCCTCCACTTT
NA,TRBV27,TRBJ2-7,NA,CASSLLGRGAPYEQYF,TGTGCCAGCAGTTTATTGGGCAGGGGAGCCCCCTACGAGCAGTACTTC
TRBD1,TRBV2,TRBJ1-2,NA,CASSEFGQGADYGYTF,TGTGCCAGCAGTGAATTCGGACAGGGGGCGGACTATGGCTACACCTTC
TRBD1,TRBV5-1,TRBJ2-1,NA,CASSLAWGQDNEQFF,TGCGCCAGCAGCTTGGCCTGGGGACAGGACAATGAGCAGTTCTTC
NA,TRBV5-4,TRBJ1-1,few,CASSFGGTEAFF,TGTGCCAGCAGCTTCGGGGGCACTGAAGCTTTCTTT
NA,TRBV20-1,TRBJ1-1,NA,CSARTRTANTEAFF,TGCAGTGCGAGAACCCGGACAGCCAACACTGAAGCTTTCTTT
NA,TRBV11-3,TRBJ1-4,once,CASSLRAGPTNEKLFF,TGTGCCAGCAGCTTACGGGCCGGCCCAACTAATGAAAAACTGTTTTTT
TRBD1,TRBV27,TRBJ1-3,few,CASSPGTGRGNTIYF,TGTGCCAGCAGTCCCGGGACAGGGCGAGGAAACACCATATATTTT
NA,TRBV20-1,TRBJ2-1,NA,CSARLYSYNEQFF,TGCAGTGCTAGACTATACTCCTACAATGAGCAGTTCTTC
NA,TRBV6-5,TRBJ2-3,NA,CASSYGGTTDTQYF,TGTGCCAGCAGTTACGGTGGGACCACAGATACGCAGTATTTT
NA,TRBV29-1,TRBJ1-2,medium-sized,CSVEQDDYGYTF,TGCAGCGTTGAACAGGACGACTATGGCTACACCTTC
TRBD1,TRBV6-5,TRBJ1-2,few,CASSAQGAGGYTF,TGTGCCAGCAGCGCACAGGGGGCCGGGGGCTACACCTTC
TRBD1,TRBV7-9,TRBJ1-1,few,CASSLDRGTEAFF,TGTGCCAGCAGCTTAGACAGGGGAACTGAAGCTTTCTTT
NA,TRBV19,TRBJ1-4,few,CASRGQDNEKLFF,TGTGCCAGTAGAGGTCAGGATAATGAAAAACTGTTTTTT
TRBD1,TRBV6-1,TRBJ2-1,NA,CASAIQGWGQYTYEQFF,TGTGCCAGCGCTATCCAGGGGTGGGGACAGTATACATATGAGCAGTTCTTC
NA,TRBV15,TRBJ2-7,few,CATSTGTSYEQYF,TGTGCCACCAGCACCGGGACATCCTACGAGCAGTACTTC
NA,TRBV19,TRBJ1-2,few,CASSIPQGAHPYGYTF,TGTGCCAGTAGTATTCCACAGGGTGCCCACCCCTATGGCTACACCTTC
NA,TRBV6-5,TRBJ2-7,few,CASSYSGRISYEQYF,TGTGCCAGCAGTTACTCCGGTAGGATTTCCTACGAGCAGTACTTC
NA,TRBV7-9,TRBJ2-5,NA,CASSLAGGGRETQYF,TGTGCCAGCAGCTTAGCGGGGGGAGGTCGAGAGACCCAGTACTTC
NA,TRBV6-5,TRBJ2-7,once,CASATGYEEYYEQYF,TGTGCCAGCGCGACGGGATACGAAGAGTACTACGAGCAGTACTTC
NA,TRBV7-2,TRBJ2-5,NA,CASTVGGSGGETQYF,TGTGCCAGCACCGTCGGAGGGTCGGGTGGCGAGACCCAGTACTTC